This paragraph reports one TCR beta chain. Antigen: not known. This sample was taken from a study of molecular identifiers for immune sequencing clone quantification. Points from the study as a whole: It was shown that clones above 20 RNA copies held over 97% of effector molecules, but under 1% in naive cells.

MiXCR, applied by TCRdb to the PCR reads, yields one record per CDR3 protein. The sample lists about 510,000 distinct CDR3 sequences, over 20% occurring once. Libraries of naive CD8 T cells were made from roughly 20,000 to 1,000,000 sorted cells. They used 10%, 30% or 50% RNA. This CDR3 is 16 amino acids long. Germline CDR1 DFQATT, CDR2 SNEGSKA (reference sequence). V was clipped by 3 bases and J by 4 bases; unmatched bases: 15. The receptor was derived from a human donor in good health. Some libraries in this study had Jurkat cell RNA spiked in. The V gene is TRBV20-1, the J gene TRBJ2-7; 7 nucleotides agree with TRBD1. Sequenced input: naive CD8+ T cells from blood, with Jurkat cell RNA spiked in. As for subset: FACS-sorted CD8+CD4-CCR7+CD45RA+ naive T cells. The DNA of the CDR3 is TGCAGTGCTAGGATTCCCAGGGGGATAGAAGCGTACGAGCAGTACTTC. This gives the protein CSARIPRGIEAYEQYF.